The TCR beta chain under discussion was sequenced for a study of blood T cell repertoires in COVID-19. Study-wide context: PBMCs, B-cell-depleted T cells, or T cells provided the cDNA or gDNA that made up the material.

During the 2 weeks before they entered the study, exposed participants had met someone with a PCR-confirmed or clinician-diagnosed COVID-19 case. Sequencing was performed with immunoSEQ multiplex PCR; in TCRdb, only in-frame clones are kept and a portion is missing. The sample includes about 300,000 clones, roughly 86% of them seen just once. In germline, CDR1 is LGHDT, CDR2 YNNKEL (reference sequence). The CDR3 is 10 amino acids. Sample: PBMCs or T cells enriched from blood (not recorded which). The chain has TRBV3-1 (or the pseudogene TRBV3-2) and TRBJ1-5; no clear D gene. This clonotype was obtained from a woman in her forties or fifties who had been exposed to COVID-19. CDR3 in amino acids: CAIEQSPQHF. CDR3 sequence (DNA): TGTGCTATCGAACAATCACCCCAGCATTTT.